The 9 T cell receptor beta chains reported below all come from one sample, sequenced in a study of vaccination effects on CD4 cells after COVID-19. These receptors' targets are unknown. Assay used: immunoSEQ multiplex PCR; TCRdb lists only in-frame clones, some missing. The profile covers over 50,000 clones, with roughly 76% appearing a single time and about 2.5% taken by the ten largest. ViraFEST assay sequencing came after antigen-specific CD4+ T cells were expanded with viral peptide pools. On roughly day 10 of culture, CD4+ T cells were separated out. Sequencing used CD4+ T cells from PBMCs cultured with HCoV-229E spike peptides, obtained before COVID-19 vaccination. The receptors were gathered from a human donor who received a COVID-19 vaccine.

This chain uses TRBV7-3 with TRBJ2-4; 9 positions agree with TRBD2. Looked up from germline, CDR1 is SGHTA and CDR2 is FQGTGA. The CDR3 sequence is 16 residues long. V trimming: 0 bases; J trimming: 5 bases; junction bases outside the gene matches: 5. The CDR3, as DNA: TGTGCCAGCAGCTTAACGGGCGGGGGGGCTCAAAACATTCAGTACTTC. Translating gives CASSLTGGGAQNIQYF.

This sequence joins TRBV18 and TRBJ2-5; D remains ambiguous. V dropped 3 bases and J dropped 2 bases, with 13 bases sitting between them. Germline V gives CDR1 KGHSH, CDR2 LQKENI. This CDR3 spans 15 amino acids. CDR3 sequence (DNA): TGTGCCAGCTCACCCTTTATGCAGACGCAAGAGACCCAGTACTTC. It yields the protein CASSPFMQTQETQYF.

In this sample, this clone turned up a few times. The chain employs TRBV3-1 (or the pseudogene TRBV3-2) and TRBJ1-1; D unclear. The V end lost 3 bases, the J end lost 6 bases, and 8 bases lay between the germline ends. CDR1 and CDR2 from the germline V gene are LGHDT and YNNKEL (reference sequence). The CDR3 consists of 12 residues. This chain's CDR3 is CASSQTKAEAFF. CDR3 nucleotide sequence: TGTGCCAGCAGCCAGACGAAGGCTGAAGCTTTCTTT.

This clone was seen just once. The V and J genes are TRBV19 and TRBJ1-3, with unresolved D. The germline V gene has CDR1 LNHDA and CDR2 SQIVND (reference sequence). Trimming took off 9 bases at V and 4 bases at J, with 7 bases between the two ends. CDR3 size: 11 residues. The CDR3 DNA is TGTGCCAGCCAGATAGGAAACACCATATATTTT. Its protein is CASQIGNTIYF.

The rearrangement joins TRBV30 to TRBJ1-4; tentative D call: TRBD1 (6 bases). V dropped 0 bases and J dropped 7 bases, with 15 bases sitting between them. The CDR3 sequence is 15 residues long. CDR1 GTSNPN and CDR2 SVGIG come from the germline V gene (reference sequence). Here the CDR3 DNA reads TGTGCCTGGAGTGTACGGGGGGGCGCATCTGAAAAACTGTTTTTT. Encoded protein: CAWSVRGGASEKLFF.

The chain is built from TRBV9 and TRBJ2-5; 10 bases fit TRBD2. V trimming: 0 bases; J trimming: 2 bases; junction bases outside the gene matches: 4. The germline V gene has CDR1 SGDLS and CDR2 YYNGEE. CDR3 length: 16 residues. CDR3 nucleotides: TGTGCCAGCAGCGTAGATGCTAGCGGGAGACAAGAGACCCAGTACTTC. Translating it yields CASSVDASGRQETQYF.

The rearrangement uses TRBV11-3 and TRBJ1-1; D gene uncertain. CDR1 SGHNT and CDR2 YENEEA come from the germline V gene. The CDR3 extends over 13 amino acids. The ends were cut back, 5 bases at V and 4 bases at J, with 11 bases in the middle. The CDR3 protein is CASSVDSGTEAFF. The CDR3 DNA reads TGTGCCAGCAGCGTTGATAGCGGCACTGAAGCTTTCTTT.

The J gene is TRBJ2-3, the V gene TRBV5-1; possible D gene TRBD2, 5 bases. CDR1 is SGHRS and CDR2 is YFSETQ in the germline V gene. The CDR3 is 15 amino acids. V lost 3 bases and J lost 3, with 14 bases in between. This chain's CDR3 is CASSSPGSQTDTQYF. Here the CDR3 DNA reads TGCGCCAGCAGCTCCCCGGGAAGTCAGACAGATACGCAGTATTTT.

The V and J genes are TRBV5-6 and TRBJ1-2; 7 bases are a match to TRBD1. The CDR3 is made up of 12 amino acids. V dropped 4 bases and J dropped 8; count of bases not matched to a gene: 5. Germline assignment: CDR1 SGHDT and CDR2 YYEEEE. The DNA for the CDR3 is TGTGCCAGCAGCGTGGGACAGACCGGCTACACCTTC. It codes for CASSVGQTGYTF.